This T cell receptor (beta chain) was recovered during a study of OX40 agonist ivuxolimab in advanced cancers. In the study overall: Patients were dosed intravenously with ivuxolimab at 0.01 to 10 mg/kg every 2 weeks. Study-wide results and caveats: Some nonresponders also had low normalized T-cell clonal expansion. Among the lowest levels of clonal expansion were found in partial responders at 0.1-3.0 mg/kg.

With regard to this clone: Its cognate antigen is unknown.

Profiling relied on immunoSEQ multiplex PCR, and the TCRdb table lists in-frame clones only, not all of them. The sample lists about 99,000 clones, about 96% occurring once. CDR1 and CDR2 (germline): SGHTA, FQGNSA. J was trimmed by 9 bases and V by 4 bases; bases with no gene match: 10. The length of the CDR3 is 15 residues. The sequence derives from an adult with an advanced solid tumor such as melanoma, head and neck, liver or kidney cancer. The gene calls are TRBV7-2 and TRBJ2-1; 9 nucleotides align to TRBD1. The source was CD4+ or CD8+ T cells sorted from blood, collected in a trial of the OX40 agonist ivuxolimab. The CDR3: CASSSEPQGAVEQFF. The CDR3 coding sequence is TGTGCCAGCAGCTCCGAACCACAGGGGGCGGTTGAGCAGTTCTTC.